This T cell receptor (beta chain) originates from a study of T-cell memory formation after mild COVID-19. In TCRdb, the 5' RACE reads were re-called with MiXCR into one record per CDR3 protein. The repertoire holds about 420,000 distinct CDR3 sequences, with less than 25% as singletons. The receptor's source is an adult woman who had mild COVID-19 (a few samples of this study predate the infection). Cell type and time point are not known. The sequenced sample was PBMCs or a T cell subset sorted from them (not recorded which).

Here the CDR3 DNA reads TGTGCCAGCAGCCAAGATCGAGTAGCGGGGGGAGAGACCCAGTACTTC. It translates to CASSQDRVAGGETQYF. J is TRBJ2-5 and V is TRBV4-2; TRBD2 agrees at 10 bases. CDR3 length: 16 residues. V shed 0 bases, J shed 4 bases, and the junction held 5 bases outside the gene matches. Germline V lookup: CDR1 LGHNA, CDR2 YNFKEQ.